The rows below give T cell receptor beta chains drawn from one sample of a study of T-cell reconstitution after alpha-beta-depleted transplantation in children. TCRdb independently ran MiXCR on the PCR reads; one entry per CDR3 protein. The sample includes 200,000 to 250,000 distinct CDR3 sequences, about 9.2% of them seen just once. Here the sequenced sample was PBMCs from the stem cell graft donor, taken from the stem cell graft. These TCRs come from a human donor who donated a stem cell graft to a child with acute lymphoblastic leukemia. The CDR3 runs from the conserved cysteine through the conserved F or W. A D gene is named only where the DNA matches it firmly. Only some rows state a clone size, as once, few, many or a class for expanded clones.

len	d_gene	v_gene	j_gene	abundance	CDR3nt	CDR3aa
15	TRBD1	TRBV29-1	TRBJ1-1	-	TGCAGCGTTTTTCTCCGGGACAGGGGGGACACTGAAGCTTTCTTT	CSVFLRDRGDTEAFF
17	TRBD2	TRBV9	TRBJ2-5	many	TGTGCCAGCAGCGTCGAACATTGGACTAGCGGGGAAGAGACCCAGTACTTC	CASSVEHWTSGEETQYF
15	-	TRBV4-1	TRBJ1-5	many	TGCGCCAGCAGCCAAAGGGATGTTAGCAATCAGCCCCAGCATTTT	CASSQRDVSNQPQHF
14	-	TRBV6-2/TRBV6-3	TRBJ1-1	many	TGTGCCAGCAGTTATCAGTGGGACAACACTGAAGCTTTCTTT	CASSYQWDNTEAFF
16	TRBD1	TRBV9	TRBJ2-3	-	TGTGCCAGCAGCATTGGGACAGGGAGCGGCACAGATACGCAGTATTTT	CASSIGTGSGTDTQYF
12	-	TRBV20-1	TRBJ2-2	many	TGCAGTGCTAGGGGCCCCACCGGGGAGCTGTTTTTT	CSARGPTGELFF
13	TRBD2	TRBV5-1	TRBJ2-2	few	TGCGCCAGCAGCTCGGCGGGGGACGGGGAGCTGTTTTTT	CASSSAGDGELFF
14	-	TRBV12-3/TRBV12-4	TRBJ2-3	many	TGTGCCAGCATTCCCGGTTGGGGGGCAGATACGCAGTATTTT	CASIPGWGADTQYF
11	-	TRBV28	TRBJ1-4	many	TGTGCCAGCAGTTTATCCAGGAACCTGTTTTTT	CASSLSRNLFF
14	TRBD1	TRBV11-2	TRBJ2-7	few	TGTGCCAGCAGCTTAGCCAGGGGGCGAGGGGAGCAGTACTTC	CASSLARGRGEQYF
13	TRBD2	TRBV20-1	TRBJ2-3	-	TGCAGTGCTAGTGCCCTCGGCGGGAGAACGCAGTATTTT	CSASALGGRTQYF
16	-	TRBV20-1	TRBJ1-5	many	TGCAGTGCGAATCCCCCGGGAGGCAATAGCAATCAGCCCCAGCATTTT	CSANPPGGNSNQPQHF
19	TRBD2	TRBV14	TRBJ2-3	-	TGTGCCAGCAGCCATCCAAAAGGACTAGCGGGGGCTAGCACAGATACGCAGTATTTT	CASSHPKGLAGASTDTQYF
15	TRBD2	TRBV20-1	TRBJ2-3	-	TGCAGTGCCCGGGAGGCGGGGGGGCTAGGAGATACGCAGTATTTT	CSAREAGGLGDTQYF
13	-	TRBV12-3/TRBV12-4	TRBJ2-7	-	TGTGCCAGCAGTTTACAACAGACCTACGAGCAGTACTTC	CASSLQQTYEQYF
13	-	TRBV12-3/TRBV12-4	TRBJ2-7	many	TGTGCCAGCAGCCCCCAGTTAGTTAACGAGCAGTACTTC	CASSPQLVNEQYF
13	-	TRBV30	TRBJ2-7	few	TGTGCCTGGAATTTGGGACTCTCCTACGAGCAGTACTTC	CAWNLGLSYEQYF
15	-	TRBV27	TRBJ2-3	few	TGTGCCAGCAGCCTTCTAGGAGGGGTTGCAGATACGCAGTATTTT	CASSLLGGVADTQYF
16	TRBD2	TRBV20-1	TRBJ2-3	few	TGCAGTGCTACCTCCTGGACTAGCGGTGAAACAGATACGCAGTATTTT	CSATSWTSGETDTQYF
15	-	TRBV5-1	TRBJ2-5	many	TGCGCCAGCAGCTTGAAAACTAGGAACCAAGAGACCCAGTACTTC	CASSLKTRNQETQYF
17	TRBD2	TRBV5-1	TRBJ2-3	-	TGCGCCAGCAGCTTGAGACTAGCGGGGGAGCGCACAGATACGCAGTATTTT	CASSLRLAGERTDTQYF
19	-	TRBV20-1	TRBJ2-3	few	TGCAGTGCTATGGGACAAGAGGCCCATAAAGATTCTAGCACAGATACGCAGTATTTT	CSAMGQEAHKDSSTDTQYF
16	TRBD1	TRBV3-1	TRBJ1-6	few	TGTGCCAGCAGCCAAGAGACAGGGGCTGGAAATTCACCCCTCCACTTT	CASSQETGAGNSPLHF
11	-	TRBV5-5	TRBJ2-1	-	TGTGCCAGCAGCCTGAGACAGACGCAGTTCTTC	CASSLRQTQFF
14	-	TRBV12-3/TRBV12-4	TRBJ1-5	few	TGTGCCAGCAGTCCAGGGGACATCTCCCAGCCCCAGCATTTT	CASSPGDISQPQHF
15	-	TRBV7-6	TRBJ1-3	few	TGTGCCAGCAGCCGGGGCCCCTACTCTGGAAACACCATATATTTT	CASSRGPYSGNTIYF
12	-	TRBV29-1	TRBJ2-2	-	TGCAGCGTTGGACACGCAGCAGGGGAGCTGTTTTTT	CSVGHAAGELFF